A selection of T cell receptor beta chains follows, all from one sample in a study of blood T cell repertoires in COVID-19. Clones were sequenced by immunoSEQ multiplex PCR, and TCRdb holds only the in-frame ones, with some missing. In the table there are about 250,000 clones, 82% of which are singletons. The specimen sequenced was peripheral blood. All receptors derive from an elderly woman with active or convalescent COVID-19. CDR3s include the opening cysteine and the closing phenylalanine or tryptophan. A D gene is named only where the DNA matches it firmly.

v_gene: TRBV6-2/TRBV6-3
d_gene: NA
CDR3aa: CASSPEVWIGYTF

v_gene: TRBV18
d_gene: TRBD1
CDR3aa: CASSPPWTLRQGSVVTDNEQFF

v_gene: TRBV16
d_gene: TRBD2
CDR3aa: CASSPRGGPSYNEQFF

v_gene: TRBV4-1
d_gene: NA
CDR3aa: CASSQDGRTYRVGSNYGYTF

v_gene: TRBV19
d_gene: NA
CDR3aa: CASSSHSSDGGYTF

v_gene: TRBV5-8
d_gene: NA
CDR3aa: CASSLVGYGNSPLHF

v_gene: TRBV5-5
d_gene: NA
CDR3aa: CASSPTPTFNYGYTF

v_gene: TRBV9
d_gene: TRBD2
CDR3aa: CASSTLAGVFNEQFF

v_gene: TRBV2
d_gene: TRBD2
CDR3aa: CAAGQLAGITGELFF

v_gene: TRBV28
d_gene: TRBD1
CDR3aa: CASSLWTGSLFF

v_gene: TRBV12-3/TRBV12-4
d_gene: TRBD1
CDR3aa: CASSLGQGSTQYF

v_gene: TRBV18
d_gene: TRBD2
CDR3aa: CASSQYRSGGAGDTQYF

v_gene: TRBV10-3
d_gene: TRBD2
CDR3aa: CAISAVGLAGEVAGELFF

v_gene: TRBV5-1
d_gene: TRBD1
CDR3aa: CASSLWQGDRYEQYF

v_gene: TRBV30
d_gene: TRBD1
CDR3aa: CAWGQGAVYEKLFF

v_gene: TRBV27
d_gene: TRBD1
CDR3aa: CASSFEGRQGQPQHF

v_gene: TRBV27
d_gene: TRBD1
CDR3aa: CASGQGMNYGYTF

v_gene: TRBV19
d_gene: TRBD1
CDR3aa: CASSRRGLQDSPLHF

v_gene: TRBV5-1
d_gene: NA
CDR3aa: CASSELARRDYGYTF

v_gene: TRBV5-4
d_gene: NA
CDR3aa: CASSLPQARGGELFF

v_gene: TRBV27
d_gene: TRBD1
CDR3aa: CASSLYGQGLDTQYF

v_gene: TRBV13
d_gene: NA
CDR3aa: CASSLESGNYGYTF

v_gene: TRBV30
d_gene: NA
CDR3aa: CAHSGGAYGYTF

v_gene: TRBV18
d_gene: NA
CDR3aa: CASSPIHSQETQYF

v_gene: TRBV5-5
d_gene: NA
CDR3aa: CASSPARGGEGTEAFF

v_gene: TRBV28
d_gene: TRBD2
CDR3aa: CASSHGTSLYEQYF

v_gene: TRBV21-1
d_gene: NA
CDR3aa: CASTLKGTGQGIHEQYF

v_gene: TRBV19
d_gene: NA
CDR3aa: CASRRGLGRGTDTQYF